This T cell receptor (beta chain) was sequenced for a study of blood T cell repertoires in COVID-19. Whole-study context: Donors in the United States, Italy and Spain gave samples during acute or convalescent COVID-19. Sample material is recorded as cDNA or gDNA derived from T cells, B-cell-depleted T cells, or PBMCs.

The junction had 11 bases not matched to a gene; V was cut back by 5 bases and J by 7 bases. This CDR3 spans 15 amino acids. Germline-derived CDR1 and CDR2 are MGHRA and YSYEKL. Data came from immunoSEQ multiplex PCR; TCRdb stores just in-frame clones and leaves some out. The sample comprises about 260,000 clones, about 87% of which are singletons, and over 3.5% rests with the top ten. The source is a middle-aged woman with acute or convalescent COVID-19. The chain uses TRBV4-1 and TRBJ1-5, with TRBD1 identical over 7 bases. Sequencing was carried out using peripheral blood. DNA for the CDR3: TGCGCCAGCAGCTCTTTCGAGAGGGGGCGACAGCCCCAGCATTTT. Its protein product is CASSSFERGRQPQHF.